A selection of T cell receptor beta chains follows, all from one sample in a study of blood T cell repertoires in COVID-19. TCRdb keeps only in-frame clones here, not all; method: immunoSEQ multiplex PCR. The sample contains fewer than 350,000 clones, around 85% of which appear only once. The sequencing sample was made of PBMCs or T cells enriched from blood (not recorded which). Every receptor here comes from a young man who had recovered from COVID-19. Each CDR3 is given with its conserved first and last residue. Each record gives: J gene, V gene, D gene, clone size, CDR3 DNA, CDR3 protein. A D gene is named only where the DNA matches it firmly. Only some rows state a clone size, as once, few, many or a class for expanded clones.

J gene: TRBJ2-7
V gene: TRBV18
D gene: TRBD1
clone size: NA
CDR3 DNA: TGTGCCAGCTCACTCCGGACAGGAACCTACGAGCAGTACTTC
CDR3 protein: CASSLRTGTYEQYF

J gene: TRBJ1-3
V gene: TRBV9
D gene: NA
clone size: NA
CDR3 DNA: TGTGCCAGCAGCGCACAGGGCCAGCCAGCACCGTCCATCTCTGGAAACACCATATATTTT
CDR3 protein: CASSAQGQPAPSISGNTIYF

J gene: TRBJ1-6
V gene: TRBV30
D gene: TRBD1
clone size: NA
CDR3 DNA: TGTGCCTGGAGTGTACAGGGTAGGGGGCGCATGGATAATTCACCCCTCCACTTT
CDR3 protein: CAWSVQGRGRMDNSPLHF

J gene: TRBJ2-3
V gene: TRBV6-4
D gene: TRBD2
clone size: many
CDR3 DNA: TGTGCCAGCAGTGACTCTAGCGGGGGGGCAGATACGCAGTATTTT
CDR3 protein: CASSDSSGGADTQYF

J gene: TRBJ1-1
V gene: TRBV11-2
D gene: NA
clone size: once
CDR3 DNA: TGTGCCAGCAGCTTACACAGGGAGAACACTGAAGCTTTCTTT
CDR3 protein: CASSLHRENTEAFF

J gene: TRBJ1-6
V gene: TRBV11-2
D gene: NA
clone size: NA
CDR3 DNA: TGTGCCAGCCGCTGGTCAGGAAATTCACCCCTCCACTTT
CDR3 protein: CASRWSGNSPLHF

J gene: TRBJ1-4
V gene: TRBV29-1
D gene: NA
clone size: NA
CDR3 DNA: TGCAGCGTTAGTGGGGCCGAGGAAAAACTGTTTTTT
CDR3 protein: CSVSGAEEKLFF

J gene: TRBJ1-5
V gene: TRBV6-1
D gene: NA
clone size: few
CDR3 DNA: TGTGCCAGCAGTGAACTTGTAGCGGCGAGCAATCAGCCCCAGCATTTT
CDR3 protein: CASSELVAASNQPQHF

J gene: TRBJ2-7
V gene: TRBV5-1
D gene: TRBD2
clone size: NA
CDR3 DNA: TGCGCCAGCAGCTTGGCAGCTAGCGGGGGAGAGCAGTACTTC
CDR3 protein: CASSLAASGGEQYF

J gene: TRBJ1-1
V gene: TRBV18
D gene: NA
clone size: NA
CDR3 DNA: TGTGCCAGCTCACCAGGGACACTGAACACTGAAGCTTTCTTT
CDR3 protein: CASSPGTLNTEAFF

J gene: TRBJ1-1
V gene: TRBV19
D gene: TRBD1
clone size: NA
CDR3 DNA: TGTGCCAGTAGTGACACAGGGGCCACTGAAGCTTTCTTT
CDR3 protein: CASSDTGATEAFF

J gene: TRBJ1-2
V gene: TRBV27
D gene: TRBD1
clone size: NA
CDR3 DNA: TGTGCCAGCAGTTTATCACCGACAGGGGGGCCTTTTGGCTATGGCTACACCTTC
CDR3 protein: CASSLSPTGGPFGYGYTF

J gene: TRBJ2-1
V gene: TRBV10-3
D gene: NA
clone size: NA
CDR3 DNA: TGTGCCTCCCGAGGCCTGACTTACAATGAGCAGTTCTTC
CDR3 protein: CASRGLTYNEQFF

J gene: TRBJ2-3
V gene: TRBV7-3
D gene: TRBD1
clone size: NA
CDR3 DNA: TGTGCCAGCAGCTTAGGACAGGGGGCAGATACGCAGTATTTT
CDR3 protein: CASSLGQGADTQYF

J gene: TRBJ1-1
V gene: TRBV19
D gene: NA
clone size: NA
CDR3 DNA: TGTGCCAGTAGTATCGGGGGGGCCGGACCTGAAGCTTTCTTT
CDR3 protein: CASSIGGAGPEAFF

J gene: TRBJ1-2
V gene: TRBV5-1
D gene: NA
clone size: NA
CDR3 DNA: TGCGCCAGCCAGAGAGGGCGGGACTACACCTTC
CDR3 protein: CASQRGRDYTF

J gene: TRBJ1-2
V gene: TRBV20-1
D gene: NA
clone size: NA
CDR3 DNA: TGCAGTGCATCTAACAGGTTTGGCTACACCTTC
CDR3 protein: CSASNRFGYTF

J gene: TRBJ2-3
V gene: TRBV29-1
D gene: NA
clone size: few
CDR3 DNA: TGCAGCGTTGTCCCCGTTGAGCGGAGTAGCACAGATACGCAGTATTTT
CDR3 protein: CSVVPVERSSTDTQYF

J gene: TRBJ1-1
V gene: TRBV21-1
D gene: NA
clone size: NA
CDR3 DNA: TGTGCCAGCAGCAAAGTCTTGGGAATGGACAGAACTATGAACACTGAAGCTTTCTTT
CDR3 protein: CASSKVLGMDRTMNTEAFF

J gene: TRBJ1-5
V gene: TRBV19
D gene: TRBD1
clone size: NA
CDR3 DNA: TGTGCCAGTAGCTACAGGGGAAATCAGCCCCAGCATTTT
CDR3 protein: CASSYRGNQPQHF

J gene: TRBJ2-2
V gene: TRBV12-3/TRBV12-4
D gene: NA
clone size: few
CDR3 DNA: TGTGCCAGCAGTACGGGAGCGGTCGGGGAGCTGTTTTTT
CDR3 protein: CASSTGAVGELFF

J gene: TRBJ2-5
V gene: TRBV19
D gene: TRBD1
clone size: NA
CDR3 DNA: TGTGCCAGTAGTTTAAGAACGGGACAGCAAGAGACCCAGTACTTC
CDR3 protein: CASSLRTGQQETQYF

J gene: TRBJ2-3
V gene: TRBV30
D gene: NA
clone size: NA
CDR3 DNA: TGTGCCTGTATACTAGGTAGCACAGATACGCAGTATTTT
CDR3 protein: CACILGSTDTQYF

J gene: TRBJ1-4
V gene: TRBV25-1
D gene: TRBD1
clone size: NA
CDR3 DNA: TGTGCCAGCAGTGAAGGGGATCTAGGGACAGTATTTTTT
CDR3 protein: CASSEGDLGTVFF

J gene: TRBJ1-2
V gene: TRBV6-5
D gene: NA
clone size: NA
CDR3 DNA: TGTGCCAGCAGTTACTCGGGTCTTGGGCAGAACTATGGCTACACCTTC
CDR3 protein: CASSYSGLGQNYGYTF

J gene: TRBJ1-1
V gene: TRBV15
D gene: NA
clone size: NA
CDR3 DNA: TGTGCCACCAGCAGACACCCGGAGACAGGGAACACTGAAGCTTTCTTT
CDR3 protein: CATSRHPETGNTEAFF

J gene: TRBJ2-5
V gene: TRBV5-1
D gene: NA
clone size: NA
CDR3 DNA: TGCGCCAGCAGCTGGGAGATCCAAGAGACCCAGTACTTC
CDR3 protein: CASSWEIQETQYF

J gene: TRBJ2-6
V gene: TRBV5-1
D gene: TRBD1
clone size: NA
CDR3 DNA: TGCGCCAGCAGCTCGGGGACAGGGGCTGGGGCCAACGTCCTGACTTTC
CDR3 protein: CASSSGTGAGANVLTF

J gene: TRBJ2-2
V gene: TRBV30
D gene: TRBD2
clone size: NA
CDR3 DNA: TGTGCCGTTACTAGCGGGGGCGGCACCGGGGAGCTGTTTTTT
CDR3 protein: CAVTSGGGTGELFF

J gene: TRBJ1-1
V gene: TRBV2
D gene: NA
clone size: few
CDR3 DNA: TGTGCCAGCAAGCCCGGGACAAACTCTGAAGCTTTCTTT
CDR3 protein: CASKPGTNSEAFF

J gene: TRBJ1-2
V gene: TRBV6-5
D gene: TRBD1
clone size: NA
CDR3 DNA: TGTGCCAGCAGGATAATAGGGACAGGGGATTCCTACACCTTC
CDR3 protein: CASRIIGTGDSYTF

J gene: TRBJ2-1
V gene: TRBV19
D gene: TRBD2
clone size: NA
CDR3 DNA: TGTGCCAGTAGCCGTCTAGCGGGGGGCATCTTCTACAATGAGCAGTTCTTC
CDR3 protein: CASSRLAGGIFYNEQFF